One sample yielded the 29 T cell receptor beta chains listed below, sequenced in a study of PD-L1 blockade in urothelial cancer. Clones were sequenced by immunoSEQ multiplex PCR, and TCRdb holds only the in-frame ones, with some missing. The sample includes 85,000 to 90,000 clones, more than 85% of them seen just once. Sequences were derived from PBMCs, sampled around atezolizumab (anti-PD-L1) treatment. The receptors shown here come from a man in his 60s with urothelial cancer.

This sequence joins TRBV4-1 and TRBJ1-4; no clear D. CDR3 length: 14 residues. With 1 base removed from V and 6 bases from J, the gap between germline ends came to 9 bases. From germline, CDR1 is MGHRA and CDR2 YSYEKL. CDR3 coding DNA: TGCGCCAGCAGCCAAGTTGGAGTGGATGAAAAACTGTTTTTT. As protein: CASSQVGVDEKLFF.

The CDR3 is CASSGGSTSTYEQYF. The CDR3 coding sequence is TGTGCCAGCAGCGGAGGTTCGACTAGCACCTACGAGCAGTACTTC. The chain links TRBV9 to TRBJ2-7; TRBD2 agrees at 7 bases. CDR1 SGDLS and CDR2 YYNGEE come from the germline V gene. The CDR3 runs to 15 residues. Losses at the gene ends were 3 bases for V and 2 bases for J; bases not matched to a gene: 8.

The J gene is TRBJ1-1, the V gene TRBV28, with 12 bases aligning to TRBD1. The CDR3 runs to 16 residues. Germline V gives CDR1 MDHEN, CDR2 SYDVKM. V dropped 5 bases and J dropped 6; count of bases not matched to a gene: 10. This CDR3 reads CASSTRDRGRGAEAFF. The CDR3 DNA reads TGTGCCAGCAGTACCCGGGACAGGGGGCGAGGTGCTGAAGCTTTCTTT.

The chain has TRBV6-5 and TRBJ2-3; a weak D match, TRBD2 (7 bases). Trimming took off 7 bases at V and 8 bases at J, with 22 bases between the two ends. This CDR3 has 15 residues. The germline V gene encodes CDR1 MNHEY and CDR2 SVGAGI. CDR3 amino acids: CASKRGGAERGTQYF. CDR3 nucleotides: TGTGCCAGCAAAAGGGGGGGGGCTGAAAGGGGTACGCAGTATTTT.

Here the CDR3 DNA reads TGTGCCAGTAGCGGACAGGGCTCCTACGAGCAGTACTTC. Translation gives CASSGQGSYEQYF. V is TRBV19 and J is TRBJ2-7, with 8 bases identical to TRBD1. J lost 0 bases, V lost 6 bases, and 1 base had no gene match. The CDR3 extends over 13 amino acids. Germline V gene lookup returns CDR1 LNHDA and CDR2 SQIVND (reference sequence). The full variable domain, completed using reference TRBV19 and TRBJ2-7, is DGGITQSPKYLFRKEGQNVTLSCEQNLNHDAMYWYRQDPGQGLRLIYYSQIVNDFQKGDIAEGYSVSREKKESFPLTVTSAQKNPTAFYLCASSGQGSYEQYFGPGTRLTVT.

The rearrangement links TRBV7-3 to TRBJ2-1; 8 nucleotides agree with TRBD1. The ends lost 2 bases at V and 5 bases at J; junction bases unmatched: 17. The germline CDR1 and CDR2 sequences are SGHTA and FQGTGA. The CDR3 runs 19 residues. CDR3 residues: CASSLVSGQGYRGNNEQFF. Written as DNA, the CDR3 is TGTGCCAGCAGCTTAGTCTCAGGACAGGGCTACCGAGGGAACAATGAGCAGTTCTTC.

The chain is built from TRBV19 and TRBJ1-2, with TRBD1 as a possible D gene (5 bases). Looked up from germline, CDR1 is LNHDA and CDR2 is SQIVND (reference sequence). Trimming removed 4 bases from V and 8 bases from J, with 17 bases in between. This CDR3 is 14 amino acids long. CDR3 sequence (DNA): TGTGCCAGTAGTAACTGGAGGGGCGATGGGGGCTACACCTTC. Its protein product is CASSNWRGDGGYTF.

This chain joins TRBV25-1 and TRBJ2-7, with D possibly TRBD1 on 5 matching bases. V dropped 4 bases and J dropped 0 bases, with 22 bases sitting between them. CDR3 length: 18 amino acids. Germline CDR1 is MGHDK and CDR2 is SYGVNS. Written as DNA, the CDR3 is TGTGCCAGCAGTGGTGGAATAGGCAGGTGGGGCAGCTCCTACGAGCAGTACTTC. It yields the protein CASSGGIGRWGSSYEQYF.

V and J are TRBV9 and TRBJ2-5; possible D gene TRBD2, 6 bases. This CDR3 spans 15 amino acids. Trimming removed 3 bases at V and 4 bases at J, with 16 bases between. CDR1 SGDLS and CDR2 YYNGEE come from the germline V gene. The CDR3 spells CASSGTAGYGETQYF. The CDR3 nucleotides read TGTGCCAGCAGCGGAACGGCGGGATATGGAGAGACCCAGTACTTC.

The J gene is TRBJ2-1, the V gene TRBV2; D perhaps matches TRBD1 (6 bases). Germline CDR1 SNHLY, CDR2 FYNNEI. CDR3 length: 16 residues. V gave up 2 bases and J gave up 2 bases, with 13 bases separating them. The CDR3 DNA reads TGTGCCAGCAGTGAAACAACCGGGACACCCTACAATGAGCAGTTCTTC. Amino acids: CASSETTGTPYNEQFF.

This clone is a singleton in its sample. This chain joins TRBV19 and TRBJ1-1; D gene unclear. The CDR3 is made up of 14 amino acids. Germline CDR1 and CDR2: LNHDA and SQIVND (reference sequence). V shed 4 bases and J shed 1 base, with 10 bases lying between them. The CDR3 spells CASSTLRENTEAFF. CDR3 nucleotide sequence: TGTGCCAGTAGTACCTTGAGAGAGAACACTGAAGCTTTCTTT. Combining the CDR3 with reference TRBV19 and TRBJ1-1 gives the whole variable domain DGGITQSPKYLFRKEGQNVTLSCEQNLNHDAMYWYRQDPGQGLRLIYYSQIVNDFQKGDIAEGYSVSREKKESFPLTVTSAQKNPTAFYLCASSTLRENTEAFFGQGTRLTVV.

The gene calls are TRBV6-1 and TRBJ2-1; 10 positions agree with TRBD2. Germline V lookup: CDR1 MNHNS, CDR2 SASEGT. The CDR3 loop spans 16 amino acids. J was trimmed by 4 bases and V by 2 bases; bases with no gene match: 5. The CDR3 loop is CASSERTSGWYNEQFF. The CDR3 DNA sequence: TGTGCCAGCAGTGAACGGACTAGCGGCTGGTACAATGAGCAGTTCTTC.

J is TRBJ2-3 and V is TRBV4-2; 10 bases line up with TRBD2. This CDR3 is 17 amino acids long. Germline-derived CDR1 and CDR2 are LGHNA and YNFKEQ. The ends lost 0 bases at V and 5 bases at J; junction bases unmatched: 8. The CDR3 loop is CASSQEQRGGLGDTQYF. The DNA of the CDR3 is TGTGCCAGCAGCCAAGAACAGCGGGGGGGCCTGGGAGATACGCAGTATTTT.

The genes are TRBV7-9 and TRBJ1-6; 7 bases align to TRBD1. The CDR3 length is 17 residues. With V trimmed by 5 bases and J by 0 bases, 7 bases remained unmatched. Germline values: CDR1 SEHNR, CDR2 FQNEAQ (reference sequence). CDR3 amino acids: CASSAWTGSSYNSPLHF. Written as DNA, the CDR3 is TGTGCCAGCAGCGCCTGGACAGGCAGCTCCTATAATTCACCCCTCCACTTT.

This clone was detected only once. The chain recombines TRBV18 with TRBJ1-4, with D perhaps matching TRBD1 (5 bases). The CDR3 contains 15 residues. V dropped 3 bases and J dropped 4 bases, with 12 bases sitting between them. Germline V gene data show CDR1 as KGHSH and CDR2 as LQKENI. CDR3 bases: TGTGCCAGCTCACCGCCAGGGCGGGGTAATGAAAAACTGTTTTTT. The encoded protein is CASSPPGRGNEKLFF.

This clone came up once. This chain links TRBV10-3 with TRBJ1-5, with D perhaps TRBD1 (6 bases). Trimming shortened V by 4 bases and J by 7 bases, and 11 bases separated the two germline ends. CDR3 length: 13 residues. CDR1 ENHRY and CDR2 SYGVKD come from the germline V gene. As DNA, the CDR3 is TGTGCCATCAGTGGAAACAGGGACCAGCCCCAGCATTTT. It yields the protein CAISGNRDQPQHF.

This sequence joins TRBV11-1 and TRBJ2-3, with D unclear. Germline CDR1 SGHAT, CDR2 FQDESV (reference sequence). The germline V and J ends were trimmed by 4 bases and 2 bases, with 7 bases remaining between them. This CDR3 spans 13 amino acids. The CDR3 DNA is TGTGCCAGCAGCTCACACATCACAGATACGCAGTATTTT. It specifies CASSSHITDTQYF.

Only one count was recorded for this clone. The CDR3 reads CASSQARGPLYGYTF. CDR3 nucleotides: TGTGCCAGCAGCCAAGCAAGGGGGCCTCTCTATGGCTACACCTTC. The V call is TRBV4-2, the J call TRBJ1-2; 7 nucleotides match TRBD1. The length of the CDR3 is 15 residues. Trimming cost V 1 base and J 4 bases; bases outside gene matches: 6. Germline V gene sequence: CDR1 LGHNA, CDR2 YNFKEQ.

V usage is TRBV7-2 and J usage is TRBJ1-3, with no clear D. V lost 5 bases and J 0 bases, leaving 11 bases between the germline ends. The CDR3 extends over 15 amino acids. Germline values: CDR1 SGHTA, CDR2 FQGNSA. The CDR3 coding sequence is TGTGCCAGCAGCCCTAGTGTTAACTCTGGAAACACCATATATTTT. This encodes CASSPSVNSGNTIYF. Filled out from reference TRBV7-2 and TRBJ1-3, the complete variable domain reads GAGVSQSPSNKVTEKGKDVELRCDPISGHTALYWYRQSLGQGLEFLIYFQGNSAPDKSGLPSDRFSAERTGGSVSTLTIQRTQQEDSAVYLCASSPSVNSGNTIYFGEGSWLTVV.

The chain links TRBV5-8 to TRBJ2-5; D is ambiguous. The CDR3 loop spans 11 amino acids. The V end was cut by 3 bases, the J end by 4 bases, with 4 bases between. Germline V CDR1 and CDR2: SGHTS, YDEGEE. CDR3 residues: CASSSLETQYF. As DNA, the CDR3 is TGTGCCAGCAGCTCACTAGAGACCCAGTACTTC.

V and J are TRBV18 and TRBJ2-3; 12 bases are shared with TRBD1. The germline gives CDR1 KGHSH, CDR2 LQKENI. The V and J ends lost 0 bases and 5 bases, in that order; junction bases with no gene match: 3. The CDR3 sequence is 16 residues long. CDR3 nucleotide sequence: TGTGCCAGCTCACCACCAGGGACAGGGGGCAGAGATACGCAGTATTTT. This translates into CASSPPGTGGRDTQYF.

The CDR3 DNA sequence: TGTGCCAGCGCCGGTAGAGATTACAATGAGCAGTTCTTC. It translates to CASAGRDYNEQFF. The rearrangement joins TRBV5-6 to TRBJ2-1; the D is unclear. The V gene lost 7 bases and the J gene lost 4 bases, with 12 bases spanning the gap. This CDR3 has 13 amino acids. Germline V CDR1 and CDR2: SGHDT, YYEEEE. Together with reference TRBV5-6 and TRBJ2-1, the CDR3 gives the full variable domain: DAGVTQSPTHLIKTRGQQVTLRCSPKSGHDTVSWYQQALGQGPQFIFQYYEEEERQRGNFPDRFSGHQFPNYSSELNVNALLLGDSALYLCASAGRDYNEQFFGPGTRLTVL.

This clone appeared once. The V gene is TRBV5-1, the J gene TRBJ2-3, with 13 nucleotides matching TRBD2. The CDR3 is 16 residues long. J was trimmed by 6 bases and V by 5 bases; bases with no gene match: 9. Germline V lookup: CDR1 SGHRS, CDR2 YFSETQ. In DNA form, the CDR3 reads TGCGCCAGCAGACGACGCGGGACTAGCGGGGCCGATACGCAGTATTTT. Its translation: CASRRRGTSGADTQYF.

This chain connects TRBV4-2 to TRBJ2-3; 10 positions match TRBD2. J was trimmed by 3 bases and V by 6 bases; bases with no gene match: 9. CDR3 length: 16 residues. The germline V gene has CDR1 LGHNA and CDR2 YNFKEQ. For the CDR3, the DNA is TGTGCCAGCAGTCCAACAGCGGGGGGGTCTACAGATACGCAGTATTTT. Its translation is CASSPTAGGSTDTQYF.

J is TRBJ2-1 and V is TRBV4-3, with D perhaps TRBD2 (6 bases). The CDR3 has 13 amino acids. Trimming left V 4 bases short and J 3 bases short, with 7 bases between. Germline CDR1 is LGHNA and CDR2 is YSLEER. CDR3 coding DNA: TGCGCCAGCAGCCCCGGGGGCTACAATGAGCAGTTCTTC. This codes for CASSPGGYNEQFF.

The chain joins TRBV6-1 to TRBJ2-5; D possibly corresponds to TRBD1 (6 bases). The V end lost 4 bases, the J end lost 2 bases, and 20 bases lay between the germline ends. There are 17 residues in the CDR3. Germline assignment: CDR1 MNHNS and CDR2 SASEGT. CDR3 coding DNA: TGTGCCAGCAGTGCCCAGAAAAGGACAGCCTCACAAGAGACCCAGTACTTC. Its protein is CASSAQKRTASQETQYF.

V gene TRBV2 combines with J gene TRBJ2-1; 15 bases are a match to TRBD2. V shed 6 bases, J shed 5 bases, and the junction held 8 bases outside the gene matches. There are 17 residues in the CDR3. The germline V gene encodes CDR1 SNHLY and CDR2 FYNNEI. For the CDR3, the DNA is TGTGCCAGCAGGCGGGGACTAGCGGGGGGCAATAACAATGAGCAGTTCTTC. Translation: CASRRGLAGGNNNEQFF.

This chain uses TRBV25-1 with TRBJ2-4, with D perhaps matching TRBD2 (7 bases). Per germline, CDR1 MGHDK and CDR2 SYGVNS. The CDR3 loop spans 13 amino acids. The V end lost 2 bases, the J end lost 14 bases, and 16 bases lay between the germline ends. The CDR3 loop is CASSEGTQGREYF. The CDR3 bases are TGTGCCAGCAGTGAAGGGACCCAGGGGAGGGAGTACTTC.

The chain couples TRBV13 to TRBJ2-2; 7 bases map to TRBD1. The CDR3 contains 16 residues. Trimming cost V 5 bases and J 0 bases; bases outside gene matches: 6. Per the germline V gene, CDR1 is PRHDT and CDR2 is FYEKMQ (reference sequence). The CDR3 spells CASSRQGSSNTGELFF. CDR3 DNA sequence: TGTGCCAGCAGCAGACAGGGTTCCTCGAACACCGGGGAGCTGTTTTTT.